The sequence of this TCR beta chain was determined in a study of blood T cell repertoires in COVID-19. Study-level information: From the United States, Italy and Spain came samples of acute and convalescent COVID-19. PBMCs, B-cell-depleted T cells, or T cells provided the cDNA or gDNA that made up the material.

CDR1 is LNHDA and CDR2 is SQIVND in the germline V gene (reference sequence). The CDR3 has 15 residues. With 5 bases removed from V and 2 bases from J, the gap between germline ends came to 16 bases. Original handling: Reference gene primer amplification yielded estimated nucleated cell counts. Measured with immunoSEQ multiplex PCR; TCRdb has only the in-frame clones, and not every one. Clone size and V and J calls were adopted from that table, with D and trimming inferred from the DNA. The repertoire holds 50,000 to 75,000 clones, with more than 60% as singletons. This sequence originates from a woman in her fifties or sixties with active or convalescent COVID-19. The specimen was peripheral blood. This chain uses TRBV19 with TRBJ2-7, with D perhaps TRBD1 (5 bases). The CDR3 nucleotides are TGTGCCAGTAGTCTAACTGACAGCCTAACCTACGAGCAGTACTTC. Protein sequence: CASSLTDSLTYEQYF. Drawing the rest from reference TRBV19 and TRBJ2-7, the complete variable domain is DGGITQSPKYLFRKEGQNVTLSCEQNLNHDAMYWYRQDPGQGLRLIYYSQIVNDFQKGDIAEGYSVSREKKESFPLTVTSAQKNPTAFYLCASSLTDSLTYEQYFGPGTRLTVT.